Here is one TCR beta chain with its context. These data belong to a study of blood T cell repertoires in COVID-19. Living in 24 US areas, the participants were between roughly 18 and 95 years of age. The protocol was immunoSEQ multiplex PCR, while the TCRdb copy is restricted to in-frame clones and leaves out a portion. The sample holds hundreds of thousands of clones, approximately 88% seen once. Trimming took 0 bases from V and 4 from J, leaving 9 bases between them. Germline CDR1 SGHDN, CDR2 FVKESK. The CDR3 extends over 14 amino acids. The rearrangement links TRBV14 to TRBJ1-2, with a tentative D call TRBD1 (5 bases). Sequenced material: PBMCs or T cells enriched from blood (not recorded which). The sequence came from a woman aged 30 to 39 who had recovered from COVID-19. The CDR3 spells CASSQDDSIYGYTF. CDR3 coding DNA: TGTGCCAGCAGCCAAGATGACAGTATCTATGGCTACACCTTC.